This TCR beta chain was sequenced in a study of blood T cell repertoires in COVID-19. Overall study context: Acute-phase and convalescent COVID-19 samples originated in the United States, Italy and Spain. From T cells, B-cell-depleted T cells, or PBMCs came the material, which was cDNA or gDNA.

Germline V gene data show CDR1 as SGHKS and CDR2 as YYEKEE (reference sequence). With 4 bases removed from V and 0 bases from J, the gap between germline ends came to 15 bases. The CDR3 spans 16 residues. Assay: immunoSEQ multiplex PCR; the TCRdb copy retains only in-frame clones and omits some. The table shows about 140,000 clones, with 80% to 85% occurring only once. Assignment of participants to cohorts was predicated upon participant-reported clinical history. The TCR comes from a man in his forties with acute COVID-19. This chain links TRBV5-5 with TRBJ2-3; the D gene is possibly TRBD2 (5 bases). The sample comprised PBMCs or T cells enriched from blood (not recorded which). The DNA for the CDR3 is TGTGCCAGCAGCCTCACGCTGGACTCTAGCACAGATACGCAGTATTTT. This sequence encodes CASSLTLDSSTDTQYF.